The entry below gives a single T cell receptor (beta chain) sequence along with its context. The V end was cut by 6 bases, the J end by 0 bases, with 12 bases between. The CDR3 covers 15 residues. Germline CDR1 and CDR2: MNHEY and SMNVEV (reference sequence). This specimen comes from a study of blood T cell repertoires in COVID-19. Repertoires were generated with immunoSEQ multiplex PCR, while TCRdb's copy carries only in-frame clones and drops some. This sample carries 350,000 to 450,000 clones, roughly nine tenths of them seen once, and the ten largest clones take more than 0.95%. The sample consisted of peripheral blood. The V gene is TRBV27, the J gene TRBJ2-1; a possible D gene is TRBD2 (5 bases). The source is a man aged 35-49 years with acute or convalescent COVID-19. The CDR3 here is CASSPSPSSYNEQFF. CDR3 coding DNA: TGTGCCAGCAGCCCTAGCCCGAGCTCCTACAATGAGCAGTTCTTC.